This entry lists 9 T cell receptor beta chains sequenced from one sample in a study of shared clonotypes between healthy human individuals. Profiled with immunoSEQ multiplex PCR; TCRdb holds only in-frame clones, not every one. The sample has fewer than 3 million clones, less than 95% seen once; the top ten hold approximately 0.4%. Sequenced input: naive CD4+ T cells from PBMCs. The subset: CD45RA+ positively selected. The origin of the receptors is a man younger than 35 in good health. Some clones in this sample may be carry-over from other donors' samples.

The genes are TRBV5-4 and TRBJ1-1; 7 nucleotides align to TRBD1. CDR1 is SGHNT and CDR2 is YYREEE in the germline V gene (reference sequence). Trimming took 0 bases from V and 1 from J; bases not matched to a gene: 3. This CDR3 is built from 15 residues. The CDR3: CASSLAGQKNTEAFF. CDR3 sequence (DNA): TGTGCCAGCAGCTTGGCGGGACAGAAGAACACTGAAGCTTTCTTT.

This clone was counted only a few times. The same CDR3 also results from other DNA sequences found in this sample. The CDR3: CASKLAGEETQYF. CDR3 sequence (DNA): TGTGCCAGTAAGCTAGCGGGAGAAGAGACCCAGTACTTC. V and J are TRBV19 and TRBJ2-5; 10 nucleotides match TRBD2. The CDR3 contains 13 residues. CDR1 is LNHDA, CDR2 SQIVND, per germline (reference sequence). J was trimmed by 3 bases and V by 7 bases; bases with no gene match: 2.

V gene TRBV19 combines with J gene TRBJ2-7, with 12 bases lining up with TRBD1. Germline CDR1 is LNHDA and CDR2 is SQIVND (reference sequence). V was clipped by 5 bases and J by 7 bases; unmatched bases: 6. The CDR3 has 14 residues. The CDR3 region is CASSPGQGAFEQYF. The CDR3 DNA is TGTGCCAGTAGTCCGGGACAGGGGGCATTTGAGCAGTACTTC.

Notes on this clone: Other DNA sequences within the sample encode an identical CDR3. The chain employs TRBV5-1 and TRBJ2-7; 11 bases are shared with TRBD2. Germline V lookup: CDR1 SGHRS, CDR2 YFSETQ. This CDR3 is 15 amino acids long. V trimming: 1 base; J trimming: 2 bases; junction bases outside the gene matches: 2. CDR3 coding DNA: TGCGCCAGCAGCTTGTTGACTAGCGGGGCCTACGAGCAGTACTTC. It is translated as CASSLLTSGAYEQYF.

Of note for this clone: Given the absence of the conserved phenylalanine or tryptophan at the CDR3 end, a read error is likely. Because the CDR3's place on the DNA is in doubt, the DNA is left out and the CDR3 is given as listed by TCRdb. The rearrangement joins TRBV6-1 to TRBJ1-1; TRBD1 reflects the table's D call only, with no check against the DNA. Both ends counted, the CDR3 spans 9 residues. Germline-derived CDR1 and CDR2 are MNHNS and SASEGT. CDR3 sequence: CASSEAGTG.

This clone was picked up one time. The CDR3 reads CASSLSTGSGYTF. In DNA, the CDR3 is TGTGCCAGCAGTTTATCGACAGGGTCTGGCTACACCTTC. The chain recombines TRBV28 with TRBJ1-2; 7 bases match TRBD1. CDR1 MDHEN and CDR2 SYDVKM come from the germline V gene. Losses at the gene ends were 1 base for V and 7 bases for J; bases not matched to a gene: 3. The CDR3 sequence is 13 residues long.

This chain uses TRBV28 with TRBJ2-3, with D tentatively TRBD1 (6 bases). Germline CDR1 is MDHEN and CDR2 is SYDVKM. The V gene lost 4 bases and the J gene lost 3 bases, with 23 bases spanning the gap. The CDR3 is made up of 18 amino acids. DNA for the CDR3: TGTGCCAGCAGTTCTCCGGGGCTAACAGGGAGTGGAACAGATACGCAGTATTTT. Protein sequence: CASSSPGLTGSGTDTQYF. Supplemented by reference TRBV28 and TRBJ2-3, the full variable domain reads DVKVTQSSRYLVKRTGEKVFLECVQDMDHENMFWYRQDPGLGLRLIYFSYDVKMKEKGDIPEGYSVSREKKERFSLILESASTNQTSMYLCASSSPGLTGSGTDTQYFGPGTRLTVL.

Here the CDR3 reads CASSDSGAEQYF. Here the CDR3 DNA reads TGTGCCAGTTCTGACTCAGGGGCCGAGCAGTACTTC. V usage is TRBV19 and J usage is TRBJ2-7; TRBD1 is a possible D gene (6 bases). The V gene's germline CDR1 is LNHDA and CDR2 SQIVND (reference sequence). V lost 8 bases, J lost 6 bases, and 14 bases lay in between. The CDR3 consists of 12 residues.

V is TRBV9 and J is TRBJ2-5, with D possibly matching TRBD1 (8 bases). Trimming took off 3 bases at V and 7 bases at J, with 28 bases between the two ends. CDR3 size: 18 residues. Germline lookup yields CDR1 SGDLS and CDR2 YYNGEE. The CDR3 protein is CASSAPGRTGNNRVTQYF. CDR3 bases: TGTGCCAGCAGCGCTCCCGGGAGGACAGGGAACAATAGGGTGACCCAGTACTTC.